The next 9 T cell receptor beta chains were all read from a single sample in a study of blood T cell repertoires in COVID-19. Method: immunoSEQ multiplex PCR; TCRdb's copy keeps in-frame clones and lacks some. The profile shows more than 100,000 clones, roughly 90% of them singletons. The sample comprised peripheral blood. These receptors were taken from a woman aged 60-75 years with acute or convalescent COVID-19.

The chain employs TRBV9 and TRBJ2-2, with D tentatively TRBD1 (5 bases). Germline V CDR1 and CDR2: SGDLS, YYNGEE. The V end lost 1 base, the J end lost 0 bases, and 7 bases lay between the germline ends. The CDR3 spans 15 residues. The CDR3 reads CASSVWTSNTGELFF. The CDR3, as DNA: TGTGCCAGCAGCGTATGGACATCGAACACCGGGGAGCTGTTTTTT.

The rearrangement links TRBV7-2 to TRBJ2-1; 10 nucleotides align to TRBD2. This CDR3 is 15 amino acids long. In germline, CDR1 is SGHTA, CDR2 FQGNSA. With V trimmed by 2 bases and J by 2 bases, 0 bases remained unmatched. CDR3 region: CASSLTSGTYNEQFF. The CDR3 DNA reads TGTGCCAGCAGCTTAACTAGCGGGACCTACAATGAGCAGTTCTTC.

In DNA, the CDR3 is TGTGCCAGCAGCTTAGCCGGGACTCACAATGAGCAGTTCTTC. It yields the protein CASSLAGTHNEQFF. This chain uses TRBV11-2 with TRBJ2-1; possible D gene TRBD2, 6 bases. Germline assignment: CDR1 SGHAT and CDR2 FQNNGV. This CDR3 is 14 amino acids long. V lost 1 base to trimming and J lost 5 bases, with 9 bases between them.

The rearrangement links TRBV5-1 to TRBJ2-7, with TRBD1 matching 7 bases. The length of the CDR3 is 14 residues. V lost 0 bases, J lost 2 bases, and 2 bases stayed unmatched. Germline V gives CDR1 SGHRS, CDR2 YFSETQ. Written as DNA, the CDR3 is TGCGCCAGCAGCTTGGGGGACAGACCCTACGAGCAGTACTTC. Residues: CASSLGDRPYEQYF.

This clone has a single count. The chain employs TRBV19 and TRBJ2-1; maybe TRBD2 (6 bases). The CDR3 sequence is 15 residues long. Trimming removed 3 bases at V and 0 bases at J, with 9 bases between. Germline-derived CDR1 and CDR2 are LNHDA and SQIVND (reference sequence). CDR3 loop: CASSMGLLSYNEQFF. Written as DNA, the CDR3 is TGTGCCAGTAGTATGGGACTGCTCTCCTACAATGAGCAGTTCTTC.

V is TRBV5-1 and J is TRBJ2-5; TRBD2 matches at 10 bases. The CDR3 loop spans 18 amino acids. Germline V gene sequence: CDR1 SGHRS, CDR2 YFSETQ. V shed 0 bases and J 5 bases; nucleotides not matched to a gene: 13. The CDR3 here is CASSLGLAGAAFFETQYF. CDR3 nucleotide sequence: TGCGCCAGCAGCTTGGGGCTAGCGGGGGCTGCTTTTTTTGAGACCCAGTACTTC.

This sequence joins TRBV11-3 and TRBJ1-1; 8 positions agree with TRBD1. V shed 5 bases, J shed 5 bases, and the junction held 4 bases outside the gene matches. This CDR3 is built from 13 residues. Looked up from germline, CDR1 is SGHNT and CDR2 is YENEEA. The CDR3 DNA reads as TGTGCCAGCAGCGTCCGGACAGGGACTGAAGCTTTCTTT. Translating gives CASSVRTGTEAFF.

V is TRBV6-5 and J is TRBJ2-1; 8 bases map to TRBD2. Germline V gene sequence: CDR1 MNHEY, CDR2 SVGAGI. V lost 6 bases to trimming and J lost 5 bases; unmatched junction nucleotides: 9. The CDR3 contains 15 residues. CDR3 coding DNA: TGTGCCAGCAGGCCCTCGGGAGGGAAAAACAATGAGCAGTTCTTC. Translating it yields CASRPSGGKNNEQFF.

This sequence joins TRBV28 and TRBJ2-1; possibly TRBD2 for D (5 bases). Germline V gene sequence: CDR1 MDHEN, CDR2 SYDVKM. With 4 bases removed from V and 9 bases from J, the gap between germline ends came to 10 bases. The CDR3 length is 12 residues. The CDR3 DNA reads as TGTGCCAGCAGTTCAGGACTCAGTGAGCAGTTCTTC. This codes for CASSSGLSEQFF.